This T cell receptor (beta chain) stems from a study of a mutant IDH1 vaccine in newly diagnosed glioma. Study-wide background: Visits designated V12 and V13 were conducted at weeks 35 and 47, respectively. Broader study findings: Any relationship between pseudoprogression and changes in top peripheral T cell clonotypes seemed absent.

Some clones are missing from TCRdb's copy, which holds only in-frame ones; the method was immunoSEQ multiplex PCR. The repertoire holds tens of thousands of clones, with 80% to 85% as singletons. The time point is: week 35, safety follow-up. Every vaccine dose comprised 300 ug of mutant IDH1 20-mer peptide plus topical imiquimod. Eight vaccine injections were given to patients in weeks 1, 3, 5, 7, 11, 15, 19 and 23. With regard to this clone: Its matching antigen is unknown.

The material was PBMCs, obtained from a glioma patient whose treatment included an IDH1 peptide vaccine. This receptor was taken from a man aged 18 to 30 with glioma.

The DNA for the CDR3 is TGTGCCAGTGTTGGGAGCAATCAGCCCCAGCATTTT. It is translated as CASVGSNQPQHF. V and J are TRBV6-6 and TRBJ1-5; D gene unclear. The length of the CDR3 is 12 residues. Trimming took off 9 bases at V and 1 base at J, with 7 bases between the two ends. The germline V gene encodes CDR1 MNHNY and CDR2 SVGAGI (reference sequence).